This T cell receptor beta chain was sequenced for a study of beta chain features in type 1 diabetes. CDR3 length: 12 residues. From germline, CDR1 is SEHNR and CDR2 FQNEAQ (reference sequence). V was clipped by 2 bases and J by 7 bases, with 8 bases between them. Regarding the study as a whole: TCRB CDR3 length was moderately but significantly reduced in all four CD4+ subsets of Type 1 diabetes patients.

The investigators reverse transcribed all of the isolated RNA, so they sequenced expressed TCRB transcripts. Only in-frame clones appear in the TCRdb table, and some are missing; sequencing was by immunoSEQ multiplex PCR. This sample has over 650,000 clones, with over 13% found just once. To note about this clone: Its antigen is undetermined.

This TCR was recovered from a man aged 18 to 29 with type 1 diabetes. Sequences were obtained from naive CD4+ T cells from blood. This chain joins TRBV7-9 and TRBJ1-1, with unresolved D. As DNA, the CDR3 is TGTGCCAGCAGCTTAAGCGCCGGTGAAGCTTTCTTT. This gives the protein CASSLSAGEAFF. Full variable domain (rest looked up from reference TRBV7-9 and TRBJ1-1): DTGVSQNPRHKITKRGQNVTFRCDPISEHNRLYWYRQTLGQGPEFLTYFQNEAQLEKSRLLSDRFSAERPKGSFSTLEIQRTEQGDSAMYLCASSLSAGEAFFGQGTRLTVV.